This T cell receptor beta chain was sequenced during a study of cytomegalovirus exposure and HLA in healthy donors. Study-wide results and caveats: Accurate HLA-A and HLA-B prediction from TCR beta sequences was reported for most subjects. Later genetic work tied a missense DCLRE1C variant to beta-chain V and J trimming.

The PCR ran on 60 Vbeta and 13 Jbeta primers. Here immunoSEQ multiplex PCR was the method, and the copy in TCRdb shows in-frame clones only, minus some. This table holds some 110,000 clones, around 66% found once. Germline V gene data show CDR1 as KGHSH and CDR2 as LQKENI. V shed 6 bases and J shed 4 bases, with 15 bases lying between them. The CDR3 sequence is 14 residues long. Concerning this clone itself: The antigen remains unidentified.

The TCR originated in a woman in her forties in good health and CMV-seropositive. Sequencing used PBMCs. This sequence joins TRBV18 and TRBJ1-1; D might be TRBD1 (5 bases). CDR3 DNA: TGTGCCAGCTCTCCGGAGGGGCTGGTCACTGAAGCTTTCTTT. Translating it yields CASSPEGLVTEAFF. The variable domain in full, with the rest retrieved from reference TRBV18 and TRBJ1-1, is NAGVMQNPRHLVRRRGQEARLRCSPMKGHSHVYWYRQLPEEGLKFMVYLQKENIIDESGMPKERFSAEFPKEGPSILRIQQVVRGDSAAYFCASSPEGLVTEAFFGQGTRLTVV.